What follows are 10 T cell receptor beta chains derived from one specimen sequenced in a study of cytomegalovirus exposure and HLA in healthy donors. This table comes from immunoSEQ multiplex PCR, and its TCRdb copy is limited to in-frame clones, with some not included. The repertoire holds about 160,000 clones, under 90% seen once, with over 9% in the top ten. The specimen sequenced was PBMCs. These receptors all stem from a woman aged 18-29 years in good health and CMV-seropositive.

As to this clone: No conserved phenylalanine or tryptophan ends this CDR3, so it is likely a read error. No DNA is shown, since the ends of the CDR3 on it are uncertain; the CDR3 is the one TCRdb lists. The V call is TRBV6-1, the J call TRBJ2-7; the table calls TRBD2, which could not be checked here. The CDR3 length equals 14 residues, ends included. The germline CDR1 and CDR2 sequences are MNHNS and SASEGT. The CDR3 loop reads CASSELSGLAGGFL.

The chain has TRBV7-9 and TRBJ2-1, with D tentatively TRBD2 (6 bases). The CDR3 totals 14 residues. Trimming left V 1 base short and J 8 bases short, with 12 bases between. The germline gives CDR1 SEHNR, CDR2 FQNEAQ (reference sequence). The CDR3 loop reads CASSLVRENYEQFF. DNA of the CDR3: TGTGCCAGCAGCTTAGTTCGGGAGAACTATGAGCAGTTCTTC.

The sample holds one count of this clone. The V and J genes are TRBV9 and TRBJ2-5, with 8 bases lining up with TRBD2. The CDR3 length is 15 residues. J was trimmed by 4 bases and V by 4 bases; bases with no gene match: 9. Germline lookup yields CDR1 SGDLS and CDR2 YYNGEE. The CDR3 protein is CASSPGLGGTETQYF. As DNA, the CDR3 is TGTGCCAGCAGCCCGGGACTAGGGGGGACAGAGACCCAGTACTTC.

The chain links TRBV6-6 to TRBJ1-1; 7 bases match TRBD1. Germline V gene lookup returns CDR1 MNHNY and CDR2 SVGAGI (reference sequence). The CDR3 is 14 residues long. V shed 8 bases, J shed 5 bases, and the junction held 11 bases outside the gene matches. CDR3 region: CASGRGQRATEAFF. The CDR3 nucleotides are TGTGCCAGCGGTAGGGGACAGCGGGCTACTGAAGCTTTCTTT.

V is TRBV2 and J is TRBJ2-3, with D unresolved. Trimming removed 1 base at V and 6 bases at J, with 5 bases between. CDR3 length: 12 amino acids. Per the germline V gene, CDR1 is SNHLY and CDR2 is FYNNEI. CDR3 sequence reads: CASSEGRDTQYF. For the CDR3, the DNA is TGTGCCAGCAGTGAAGGTCGGGATACGCAGTATTTT. The variable domain in full, with the rest retrieved from reference TRBV2 and TRBJ2-3, is EPEVTQTPSHQVTQMGQEVILRCVPISNHLYFYWYRQILGQKVEFLVSFYNNEISEKSEIFDDQFSVERPDGSNFTLKIRSTKLEDSAMYFCASSEGRDTQYFGPGTRLTVL.

This clone was seen only once. This chain joins TRBV7-9 and TRBJ2-1; possibly TRBD2 for D (5 bases). The CDR3 is 14 amino acids. Germline V gene lookup returns CDR1 SEHNR and CDR2 FQNEAQ (reference sequence). V lost 1 base to trimming and J lost 6 bases, with 10 bases between them. The CDR3 is CASSLVGGSNEQFF. As DNA, the CDR3 is TGTGCCAGCAGCTTAGTCGGCGGGTCCAATGAGCAGTTCTTC.

V is TRBV11-2 and J is TRBJ2-7; 12 positions agree with TRBD2. The junction had 6 bases not matched to a gene; V was cut back by 4 bases and J by 2 bases. The germline V gene has CDR1 SGHAT and CDR2 FQNNGV. The CDR3 is made up of 16 amino acids. The CDR3 region is CASSSWTSGAPYEQYF. For the CDR3, the DNA is TGTGCCAGCAGCTCTTGGACTAGCGGGGCCCCCTACGAGCAGTACTTC.

CDR3 sequence reads: CASSFWQNTGELFF. The DNA for the CDR3 is TGTGCCAGCAGTTTTTGGCAGAACACCGGGGAGCTGTTTTTT. The chain links TRBV28 to TRBJ2-2; no firm D call. V was clipped by 3 bases and J by 1 base, with 6 bases between them. Germline V gene sequence: CDR1 MDHEN, CDR2 SYDVKM. The CDR3 runs 14 residues. Combining the CDR3 with reference TRBV28 and TRBJ2-2 gives the whole variable domain DVKVTQSSRYLVKRTGEKVFLECVQDMDHENMFWYRQDPGLGLRLIYFSYDVKMKEKGDIPEGYSVSREKKERFSLILESASTNQTSMYLCASSFWQNTGELFFGEGSRLTVL.

The chain has TRBV2 and TRBJ1-2; D is ambiguous. V gave up 5 bases and J gave up 4 bases, with 11 bases separating them. Germline CDR1 is SNHLY and CDR2 is FYNNEI. This CDR3 contains 13 residues. This chain's CDR3 is CASSRTVVYGYTF. The CDR3 DNA sequence: TGTGCCAGCAGTCGGACTGTCGTCTATGGCTACACCTTC.

The chain has TRBV13 and TRBJ2-7; perhaps TRBD2 as D (5 bases). This CDR3 has 14 residues. Germline assignment: CDR1 PRHDT and CDR2 FYEKMQ (reference sequence). With 6 bases removed from V and 4 bases from J, the gap between germline ends came to 16 bases. CDR3 in DNA: TGTGCCAGCAGAAGACGAGGGAGAGATTACGAGCAGTACTTC. Its translation: CASRRRGRDYEQYF. The variable domain in full, with the rest retrieved from reference TRBV13 and TRBJ2-7, is AAGVIQSPRHLIKEKRETATLKCYPIPRHDTVYWYQQGPGQDPQFLISFYEKMQSDKGSIPDRFSAQQFSDYHSELNMSSLELGDSALYFCASRRRGRDYEQYFGPGTRLTVT.